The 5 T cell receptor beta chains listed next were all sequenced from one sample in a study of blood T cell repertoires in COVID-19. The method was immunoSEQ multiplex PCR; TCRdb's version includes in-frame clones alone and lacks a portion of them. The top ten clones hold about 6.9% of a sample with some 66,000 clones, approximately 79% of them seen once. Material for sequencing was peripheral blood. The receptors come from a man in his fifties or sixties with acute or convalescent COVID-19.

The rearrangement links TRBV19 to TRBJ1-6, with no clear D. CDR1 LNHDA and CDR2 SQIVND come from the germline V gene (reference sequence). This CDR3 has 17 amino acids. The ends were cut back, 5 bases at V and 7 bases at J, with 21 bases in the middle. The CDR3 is CASSGEIQMRSNSPLHF. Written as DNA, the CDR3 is TGTGCCAGTAGTGGGGAGATACAAATGAGGTCAAATTCACCCCTCCACTTT.

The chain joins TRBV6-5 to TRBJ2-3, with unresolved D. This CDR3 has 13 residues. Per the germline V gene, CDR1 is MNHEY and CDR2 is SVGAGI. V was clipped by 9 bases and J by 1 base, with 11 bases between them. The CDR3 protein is CASVAPGTDTQYF. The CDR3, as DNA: TGTGCCAGTGTAGCCCCCGGCACAGATACGCAGTATTTT.

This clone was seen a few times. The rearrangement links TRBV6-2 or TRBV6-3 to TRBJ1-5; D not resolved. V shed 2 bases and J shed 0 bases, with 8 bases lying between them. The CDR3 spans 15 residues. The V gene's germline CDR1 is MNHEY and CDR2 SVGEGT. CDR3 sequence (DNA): TGTGCCAGCAGTTACAGAGCCCCTAGCAATCAGCCCCAGCATTTT. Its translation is CASSYRAPSNQPQHF.

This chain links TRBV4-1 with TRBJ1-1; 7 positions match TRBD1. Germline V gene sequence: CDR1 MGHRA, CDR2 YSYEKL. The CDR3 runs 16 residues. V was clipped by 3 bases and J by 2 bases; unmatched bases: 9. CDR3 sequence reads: CASSQRQGFRNTEAFF. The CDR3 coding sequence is TGCGCCAGCAGCCAGAGACAGGGCTTTAGAAACACTGAAGCTTTCTTT.

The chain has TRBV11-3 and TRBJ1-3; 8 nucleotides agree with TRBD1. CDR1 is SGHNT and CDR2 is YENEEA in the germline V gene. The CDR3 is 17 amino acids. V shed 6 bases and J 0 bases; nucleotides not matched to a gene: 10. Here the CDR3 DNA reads TGTGCCAGCAGTCGCAGAGGGACAGGCGTCTCTGGAAACACCATATATTTT. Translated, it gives CASSRRGTGVSGNTIYF.